Listed below are T cell receptor beta chains from one sample, sequenced in a study of control samples from healthy donors and cancer patients. Profiled with immunoSEQ multiplex PCR; TCRdb holds only in-frame clones, not every one. The sample has 130,000 or so clones, about 89% seen once; the top ten hold less than 8.5%. Sequencing was done on a sample of blood. The receptors stem from a man aged 18 to 29 in good health. Each CDR3 is given with its conserved first and last residue. The D gene is left open where the match is weak. The size field is filled for only some rows; it gives once, few, many or a size class.

d_gene,v_gene,j_gene,abundance,CDR3nt,CDR3aa
TRBD1,TRBV9,TRBJ2-7,NA,TGTGCCAGCAGCGTAGGGCAGGGGGCTGGCTACGAGCAGTACTTC,CASSVGQGAGYEQYF
NA,TRBV19,TRBJ1-4,NA,TGTGCCAGTAGTATGGCCCCAGATGAAAAACTGTTTTTT,CASSMAPDEKLFF
TRBD1,TRBV3-1/TRBV3-2,TRBJ2-7,NA,TGTGCCAGCAGCCACTCCGGGACAGGGGGCGACGAGCAGTACTTC,CASSHSGTGGDEQYF
NA,TRBV2,TRBJ2-7,NA,TGTGCCAGCGGGGGACTCCGAGGGGAGCAGTACTTC,CASGGLRGEQYF
NA,TRBV21-1,TRBJ1-5,NA,TGTCCCAGCACCAAACCCCCGGGGGACCGGGGGGATAGGGGGGGTCAGCCCCAGCATTTT,CPSTKPPGDRGDRGGQPQHF
TRBD1,TRBV10-3,TRBJ1-6,NA,TGTGCCATACAGGGGACTAACAATTCACCCCTCCACTTT,CAIQGTNNSPLHF
TRBD2,TRBV5-1,TRBJ2-2,NA,TGCGCCAGCAGCCCCGGACTAGCGGGGGGGCCGTACGCCGGGGAGCTGTTTTTT,CASSPGLAGGPYAGELFF
TRBD2,TRBV24-1,TRBJ2-1,once,TGTGCCACCAGTGAGTCTAGCGGGGGCACCTACAATGAGCAGTTCTTC,CATSESSGGTYNEQFF
NA,TRBV6-1,TRBJ1-2,NA,TGTGCCAGCAGTGAAGTGGGGGGAGGGGGCACCTTC,CASSEVGGGGTF
TRBD1,TRBV9,TRBJ1-1,many,TGTGCCAGCAGCCTAGGGACAGGGGGCACTGAAGCTTTCTTT,CASSLGTGGTEAFF
NA,TRBV10-1,TRBJ2-4,NA,TGCGCCAGCAGTGAGCGGGGGCGCGGGGCCAAAAACATTCAGTACTTC,CASSERGRGAKNIQYF
NA,TRBV2,TRBJ2-1,NA,TGTGCCAGCAGTGAAGCTAACTTCAATGAGCAGTTCTTC,CASSEANFNEQFF
TRBD1,TRBV7-2,TRBJ1-5,NA,TGTGCCAGCAGCTTGGGGACAGCTACTCAGCCCCAGCATTTT,CASSLGTATQPQHF
TRBD1,TRBV19,TRBJ1-4,NA,TGTGCCAGTAGTAATGGACAGGGGGCGAAGGAAAAACTGTTTTTT,CASSNGQGAKEKLFF
NA,TRBV11-2,TRBJ2-1,NA,TGTGCCAGCAGCTTTCGGGGGATCAACAATGAGCAGTTCTTC,CASSFRGINNEQFF
NA,TRBV6-5,TRBJ1-6,once,TGTGCCAGCAGTTACTCGGACAGCTATAATTCACCCCTCCACTTT,CASSYSDSYNSPLHF
NA,TRBV9,TRBJ2-1,NA,TGTGCCAGCAGCCGAGGTCGGGGGGCCGGGGGCAATGAGCAGTTCTTC,CASSRGRGAGGNEQFF
TRBD1,TRBV7-9,TRBJ2-5,NA,TGTGCCAGCAGCCCGGACAGGGGAGAGACCCAGTACTTC,CASSPDRGETQYF
NA,TRBV5-4,TRBJ1-1,once,TGTGCCAGCAGCTTTGAACGATTAAACACTGAAGCTTTCTTT,CASSFERLNTEAFF
TRBD1,TRBV5-6,TRBJ2-7,NA,TGTGCCAGCAGCTGGGACAGCTACGAGCAGTACTTC,CASSWDSYEQYF
NA,TRBV28,TRBJ2-7,NA,TGTGCCAGCAGCCCCCGCTACGAGCAGTACTTC,CASSPRYEQYF
TRBD1,TRBV7-9,TRBJ1-1,NA,TGTGCCAGCAGCCCCTCGGCCGGGACAGGGGCGAACACTGAAGCTTTCTTT,CASSPSAGTGANTEAFF
TRBD1,TRBV6-6,TRBJ1-6,NA,TGTGCCAGCAGTGGACAGGGAGATTCACCCCTCCACTTT,CASSGQGDSPLHF
NA,TRBV19,TRBJ1-2,NA,TGTGCCAGTAGACTCAGGGAAGGCGAGAGCTACACCTTC,CASRLREGESYTF
NA,TRBV5-6,TRBJ2-4,NA,TGTGCCAGCAGCTCTGCTTTAGCCAAAAACATTCAGTACTTC,CASSSALAKNIQYF
NA,TRBV10-3,TRBJ1-5,NA,TGTGCCACCCGCCGCGGAGAGAATCAGCCCCAGCATTTT,CATRRGENQPQHF
NA,TRBV19,TRBJ1-2,NA,TGTGCCAGTAGTCCTTGGCAGGGGAGTAACTATGGCTACACCTTC,CASSPWQGSNYGYTF
NA,TRBV29-1,TRBJ2-2,NA,TGCAGCGTTGAACAGTCGAACACCGGGGAGCTGTTTTTT,CSVEQSNTGELFF
TRBD1,TRBV13,TRBJ1-1,few,TGTGCCAGCAGCTTCAGGACAGGGATGAACACTGAAGCTTTCTTT,CASSFRTGMNTEAFF
NA,TRBV3-1/TRBV3-2,TRBJ1-5,once,TGTGCCAGCAGCCAAGACAGGGAGGTTGGCAATCAGCCCCAGCATTTT,CASSQDREVGNQPQHF
NA,TRBV11-2,TRBJ2-1,NA,TGTGCCAGCAGCTTCCCCCCCAGAAGGGAATACAATGAGCAGTTCTTC,CASSFPPRREYNEQFF
NA,TRBV9,TRBJ1-6,NA,TGTGCCAGCAGCGTTGGCAGGGGATTGGATTCACCCCTCCACTTT,CASSVGRGLDSPLHF
NA,TRBV29-1,TRBJ1-2,once,TGCAGCGTCGGACAAGGGGCGGACTATGGCTACACCTTC,CSVGQGADYGYTF
TRBD2,TRBV3-1/TRBV3-2,TRBJ2-1,NA,TGTGCCAGCAGCCAAGATGGACTAGCGGGGTCACGGAATGAGCAGTTCTTC,CASSQDGLAGSRNEQFF
NA,TRBV10-3,TRBJ1-1,once,TGTGCCATCAGCAACATAGGGGAGAACACTGAAGCTTTCTTC,CAISNIGENTEAFF
NA,TRBV11-2,TRBJ2-5,NA,TGTGCCAGCACCCCCGGACAACTGCAAGAGACCCAGTACTTC,CASTPGQLQETQYF
NA,TRBV2,TRBJ1-4,NA,TGTGCCAGCAAGGGCAGCCGGATTAATGAAAAACTGTTTTTT,CASKGSRINEKLFF